The 8 T cell receptor beta chains in this list originate from one sample, sequenced in a study of T cell responses to AZD1222 COVID-19 vaccine. Some clones are missing from TCRdb's copy, which holds only in-frame ones; the method was immunoSEQ multiplex PCR. The repertoire holds about 81,000 clones, around 93% seen once, with about 8% in the top ten. Sample: peripheral blood, taken 28 days after the second AZD1222 dose. The receptor set was obtained from an adult who received the AZD1222 COVID-19 vaccine.

The chain combines TRBV14 with TRBJ2-1; tentatively, D is TRBD1 or TRBD2 (5 bases each). Germline V gene lookup returns CDR1 SGHDN and CDR2 FVKESK. The CDR3 runs to 16 residues. The ends were cut back, 2 bases at V and 7 bases at J, with 18 bases in the middle. CDR3 protein: CASSQRVGDAHNEQFF. The CDR3 DNA reads as TGTGCCAGCAGCCAAAGGGTAGGGGACGCACATAATGAGCAGTTCTTC. The complete variable domain, with remaining parts taken from reference TRBV14 and TRBJ2-1, reads EAGVTQFPSHSVIEKGQTVTLRCDPISGHDNLYWYRRVMGKEIKFLLHFVKESKQDESGMPNNRFLAERTGGTYSTLKVQPAELEDSGVYFCASSQRVGDAHNEQFFGPGTRLTVL.

The chain uses TRBV5-6 and TRBJ1-5; 9 bases are shared with TRBD1. V lost 0 bases, J lost 6 bases, and 1 base stayed unmatched. The CDR3 totals 14 residues. The germline V gene has CDR1 SGHDT and CDR2 YYEEEE. CDR3 in DNA: TGTGCCAGCAGCTTGGGGGACAGGGTTCAGCCCCAGCATTTT. Encoded protein: CASSLGDRVQPQHF. The full variable domain, completed using reference TRBV5-6 and TRBJ1-5, is DAGVTQSPTHLIKTRGQQVTLRCSPKSGHDTVSWYQQALGQGPQFIFQYYEEEERQRGNFPDRFSGHQFPNYSSELNVNALLLGDSALYLCASSLGDRVQPQHFGDGTRLSIL.

This rearrangement joins TRBV9 to TRBJ2-2, with 10 bases lining up with TRBD2. J was trimmed by 0 bases and V by 3 bases; bases with no gene match: 5. Germline V lookup: CDR1 SGDLS, CDR2 YYNGEE. The CDR3 sequence is 17 residues long. The CDR3 loop reads CASSASLAGSNTGELFF. CDR3 bases: TGTGCCAGCAGCGCGTCACTAGCGGGATCGAACACCGGGGAGCTGTTTTTT.

Only a few counts were recorded for this clone. This chain connects TRBV28 to TRBJ2-7; no clear D gene. Germline loops: CDR1 MDHEN, CDR2 SYDVKM. The CDR3 is made up of 11 amino acids. V lost 6 bases, J lost 2 bases, and 5 bases lay in between. The CDR3 region is CASSAAYEQYF. In DNA, the CDR3 is TGTGCCAGCAGCGCCGCCTACGAGCAGTACTTC.

This chain connects TRBV6-5 to TRBJ2-7; D is unclear. The CDR3 covers 15 residues. Germline V gives CDR1 MNHEY, CDR2 SVGAGI. The ends were cut back, 4 bases at V and 0 bases at J, with 13 bases in the middle. CDR3 protein: CASSSTESLSYEQYF. The CDR3 DNA is TGTGCCAGCAGTTCTACTGAAAGCCTCTCCTACGAGCAGTACTTC.

The rearrangement links TRBV5-1 to TRBJ2-2, with a weak D call TRBD2 (5 bases). V gave up 4 bases and J gave up 0 bases, with 7 bases separating them. Germline CDR1 SGHRS, CDR2 YFSETQ. This CDR3 contains 14 residues. CDR3 sequence reads: CASSKDSNTGELFF. The CDR3 DNA reads as TGCGCCAGCAGCAAGGACTCGAACACCGGGGAGCTGTTTTTT. Drawing the rest from reference TRBV5-1 and TRBJ2-2, the complete variable domain is KAGVTQTPRYLIKTRGQQVTLSCSPISGHRSVSWYQQTPGQGLQFLFEYFSETQRNKGNFPGRFSGRQFSNSRSEMNVSTLELGDSALYLCASSKDSNTGELFFGEGSRLTVL.

This clone has only one observation. Other DNA sequences within the sample encode an identical CDR3. J is TRBJ2-7 and V is TRBV4-1; D gene uncertain. Trimming cost V 3 bases and J 6 bases, with 12 bases left between them. Looked up from germline, CDR1 is MGHRA and CDR2 is YSYEKL. CDR3 length equals 13 residues. In DNA, the CDR3 is TGCGCCAGCAGCCAGACGACAAAGGGCGAGCAGTACTTC. The encoded protein is CASSQTTKGEQYF.

The chain couples TRBV7-2 to TRBJ2-2; maybe TRBD2 (6 bases). V lost 5 bases to trimming and J lost 5 bases, with 12 bases between them. The germline V gene encodes CDR1 SGHTA and CDR2 FQGNSA. There are 14 residues in the CDR3. The CDR3 DNA sequence: TGTGCCAGCAGCCGGGACTCCGGAACCGGGGAGCTGTTTTTT. This encodes CASSRDSGTGELFF.